The TCR beta chain under discussion was sequenced for a study of blood T cell repertoires in COVID-19. Study-wide context: Material from acute and convalescent COVID-19 was sourced from the United States, Italy and Spain. Sample material is recorded as cDNA or gDNA derived from T cells, B-cell-depleted T cells, or PBMCs.

The CDR3 is 17 residues long. V was pared by 4 bases and J by 6 bases, with 11 bases of the junction left unmatched. Germline loops: CDR1 SGHRS, CDR2 YFSETQ. Study processing details: Scientists estimated how many nucleated cells there were by amplifying reference gene primers. Clones were read by immunoSEQ multiplex PCR, and TCRdb kept only the in-frame ones, dropping some. V and J calls plus clone size are reproduced from that table; the DNA served to infer D and trimming. The profile shows about 72,000 clones, around 93% of them singletons. Material: peripheral blood. V gene TRBV5-1 combines with J gene TRBJ2-4; TRBD1 matches 12 bases. The receptor was derived from a woman in her sixties or seventies with active COVID-19. The CDR3, as DNA: TGCGCCAGCAGCCCCGGGACAGGGGGCCTTTTAGGAAACATTCAGTACTTC. Its protein is CASSPGTGGLLGNIQYF.